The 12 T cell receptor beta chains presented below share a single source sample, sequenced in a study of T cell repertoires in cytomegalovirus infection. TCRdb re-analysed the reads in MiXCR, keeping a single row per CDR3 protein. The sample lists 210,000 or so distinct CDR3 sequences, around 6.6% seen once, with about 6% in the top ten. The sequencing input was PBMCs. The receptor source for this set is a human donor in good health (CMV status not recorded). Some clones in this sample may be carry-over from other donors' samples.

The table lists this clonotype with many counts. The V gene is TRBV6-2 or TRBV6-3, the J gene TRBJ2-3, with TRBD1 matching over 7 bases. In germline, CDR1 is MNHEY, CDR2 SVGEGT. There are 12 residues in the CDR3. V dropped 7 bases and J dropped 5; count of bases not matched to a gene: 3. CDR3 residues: CASTHRGDTQYF. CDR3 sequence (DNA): TGTGCCAGCACCCACAGGGGAGATACGCAGTATTTT.

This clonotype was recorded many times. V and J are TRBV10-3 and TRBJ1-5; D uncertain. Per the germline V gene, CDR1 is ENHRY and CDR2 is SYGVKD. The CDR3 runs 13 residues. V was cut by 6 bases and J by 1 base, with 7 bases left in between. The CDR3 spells CAISSDSNQPQHF. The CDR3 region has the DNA TGTGCCATCAGCAGCGACAGCAATCAGCCCCAGCATTTT.

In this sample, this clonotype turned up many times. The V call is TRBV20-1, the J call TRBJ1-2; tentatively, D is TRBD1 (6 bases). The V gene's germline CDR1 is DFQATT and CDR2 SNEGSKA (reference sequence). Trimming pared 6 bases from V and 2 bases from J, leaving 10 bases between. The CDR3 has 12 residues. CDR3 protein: CSAGQTNYGYTF. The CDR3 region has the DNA TGCAGTGCCGGACAGACAAACTATGGCTACACCTTC.

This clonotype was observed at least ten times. Here the CDR3 reads CASSTRTGDYEQYF. The DNA of the CDR3 is TGTGCCAGCAGCACCAGGACGGGGGATTACGAGCAGTACTTC. The chain recombines TRBV7-2 with TRBJ2-7; D is perhaps TRBD2 (6 bases). The germline V and J ends were trimmed by 5 bases and 4 bases, with 15 bases remaining between them. The CDR3 loop spans 14 amino acids. Per germline, CDR1 SGHTA and CDR2 FQGNSA.

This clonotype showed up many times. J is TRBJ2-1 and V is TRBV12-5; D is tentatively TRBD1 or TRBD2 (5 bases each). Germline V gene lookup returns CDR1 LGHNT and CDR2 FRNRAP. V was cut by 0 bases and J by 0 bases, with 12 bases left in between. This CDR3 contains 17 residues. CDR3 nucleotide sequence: TGTGCTAGTGGTTTGGTATTTGGGACGAGCTCCTACAATGAGCAGTTCTTC. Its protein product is CASGLVFGTSSYNEQFF.

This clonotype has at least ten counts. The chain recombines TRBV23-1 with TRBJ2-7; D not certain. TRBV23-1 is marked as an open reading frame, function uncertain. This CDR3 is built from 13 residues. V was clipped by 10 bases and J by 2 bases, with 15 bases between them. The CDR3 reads CATTFPTTYEQYF. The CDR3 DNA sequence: TGCGCCACTACGTTCCCTACTACCTACGAGCAGTACTTC.

The CDR3 loop is CSALDRGGVQPQHF. Here the CDR3 DNA reads TGCAGTGCTCTCGACAGGGGGGGGGTGCAGCCCCAGCATTTT. This chain joins TRBV20-1 and TRBJ1-5; 9 bases are shared with TRBD1. The CDR3 runs 14 residues. Germline V gives CDR1 DFQATT, CDR2 SNEGSKA (reference sequence). The junction had 9 bases not matched to a gene; V was cut back by 5 bases and J by 7 bases.

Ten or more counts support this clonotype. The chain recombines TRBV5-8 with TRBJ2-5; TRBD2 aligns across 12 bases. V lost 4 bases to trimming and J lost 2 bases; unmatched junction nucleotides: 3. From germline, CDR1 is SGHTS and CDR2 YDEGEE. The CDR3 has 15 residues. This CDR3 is CASSLGLAGQETQYF. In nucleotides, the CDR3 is TGTGCCAGCAGCCTCGGACTAGCGGGACAAGAGACCCAGTACTTC.

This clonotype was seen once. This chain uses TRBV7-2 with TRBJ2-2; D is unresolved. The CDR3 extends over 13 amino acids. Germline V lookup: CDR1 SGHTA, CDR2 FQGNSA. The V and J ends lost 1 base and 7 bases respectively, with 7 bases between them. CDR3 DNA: TGTGCCAGCAGCTTAGTGATGGGCGGGGAGCTGTTTTTT. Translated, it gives CASSLVMGGELFF.

The CDR3 DNA reads TGTGCCAGCCTTGCTATAGGACAGGGACGGAACACTGAAGCTTTCTTT. This gives the protein CASLAIGQGRNTEAFF. The rearrangement joins TRBV28 to TRBJ1-1; the match to TRBD1 covers 8 bases. CDR3 length: 16 amino acids. The germline V gene encodes CDR1 MDHEN and CDR2 SYDVKM. The V and J ends lost 8 bases and 1 base, in that order; junction bases with no gene match: 12.

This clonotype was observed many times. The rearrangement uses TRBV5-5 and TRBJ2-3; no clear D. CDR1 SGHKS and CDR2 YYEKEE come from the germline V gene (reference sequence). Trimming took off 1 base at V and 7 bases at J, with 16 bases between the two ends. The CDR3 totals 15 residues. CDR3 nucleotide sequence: TGTGCCAGCAGCTTGAAGGTAACCCCTCTGAATACGCAGTATTTT. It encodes CASSLKVTPLNTQYF.

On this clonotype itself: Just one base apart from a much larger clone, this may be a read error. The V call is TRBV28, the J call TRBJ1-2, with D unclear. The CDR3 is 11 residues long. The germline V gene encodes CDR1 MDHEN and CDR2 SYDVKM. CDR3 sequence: CASSSGFGYNF. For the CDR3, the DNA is TGTGCCAGCAGTTCGGGTTTTGGCTACAACTTC.